These 6 T cell receptor beta chains were all obtained from the same sample, sequenced in a study of T cells in Graves' hyperthyroidism and ophthalmopathy. TCR beta CDR3 sequences were amplified from RNA transcripts. Using the HTBI primer set, a first-round RT-PCR was run on the TCR CDR3. TCRdb reprocessed the multiplex PCR reads with MiXCR, giving one entry per CDR3 protein. The profile covers about 400,000 distinct CDR3 sequences, with 15% to 19% appearing a single time and just under 8% taken by the ten largest. Sequencing was done on a sample of blood. These receptors were collected from a woman aged 18-29 years with Graves' hyperthyroidism.

This clonotype was counted ten times or more. This chain links TRBV6-1 with TRBJ2-7; possibly TRBD2 for D (6 bases). Germline CDR1 reads MNHNS; CDR2 reads SASEGT. This CDR3 has 14 amino acids. V was shortened by 10 bases and J by 1 base, with 17 bases between the two germline ends. In nucleotides, the CDR3 is TGTGCCACCCTTCGACGGGAGAGTTCCTACGAGCAGTACTTC. Its protein is CATLRRESSYEQYF.

This clonotype was found many times. The chain joins TRBV7-2 to TRBJ2-2; 7 bases align to TRBD2. Germline V gives CDR1 SGHTA, CDR2 FQGNSA. The CDR3 spans 17 residues. V gave up 5 bases and J gave up 2 bases; unmatched junction bases: 11. CDR3 DNA sequence: TGTGCCAGCAGCCCCGGCCCGGGGGGTATAAACACCGGGGAGCTGTTTTTT. As protein: CASSPGPGGINTGELFF.

This clonotype was picked up many times. The chain combines TRBV6-1 with TRBJ1-4, with TRBD1 as a possible D gene (5 bases). The V gene's germline CDR1 is MNHNS and CDR2 SASEGT. This CDR3 region has 14 residues. Trimming shortened V by 7 bases and J by 7 bases, and 16 bases separated the two germline ends. The CDR3 loop is CASTRGFNGEKLFF. The CDR3 DNA follows: TGTGCCAGCACTAGGGGCTTTAACGGTGAAAAACTGTTTTTT.

The sample holds many counts of this clonotype. The V gene is TRBV12-3 or TRBV12-4, the J gene TRBJ1-5; weak D call: TRBD1 (6 bases). The CDR3 contains 19 residues. Trimming pared 3 bases from V and 5 bases from J, leaving 26 bases between. This CDR3 reads CASSFTFGTGQRVDQPQHF. CDR3 DNA sequence: TGTGCCAGCAGTTTTACCTTTGGAACAGGACAGCGGGTGGATCAGCCCCAGCATTTT.

The sample holds many counts of this clonotype. V gene TRBV20-1 combines with J gene TRBJ2-7, with D perhaps TRBD2 (5 bases). The germline V gene encodes CDR1 DFQATT and CDR2 SNEGSKA (reference sequence). The V end lost 1 base, the J end lost 3 bases, and 16 bases lay between the germline ends. CDR3 size: 15 residues. The CDR3 sequence is CSARGRLVGSYEQYF. The CDR3 coding sequence is TGCAGTGCTAGAGGGAGGCTAGTCGGCAGCTACGAGCAGTACTTC.

Only one count was recorded for this clonotype. One base away lies a much larger clone, so this may be a sequencing read error. This sequence joins TRBV15 and TRBJ1-5; D gene uncertain. Germline CDR1 and CDR2: LNHNV and YYDKDF (reference sequence). The CDR3 has 15 residues. The DNA for the CDR3 is TGTGCCACCAGCAGAGATCGAGGGCCCACTCAGTCCCAGCATTTT. This encodes CATSRDRGPTQSQHF.